The 16 T cell receptor beta chains reported below all come from one sample, sequenced in a study of T cell changes during pregnancy in multiple sclerosis. Using immunoSEQ multiplex PCR, the repertoire was profiled, and TCRdb retains in-frame clones only, with some absent. The sample yields 55,000 to 95,000 clones, roughly nine tenths seen once. The sequenced sample was peripheral blood, obtained in the second trimester of pregnancy. These receptors were obtained from a female donor in good health, enrolled as a control in a pregnancy study.

The chain employs TRBV5-1 and TRBJ2-7; D may be TRBD2 (5 bases). CDR1 is SGHRS, CDR2 YFSETQ, per germline. The CDR3 consists of 11 residues. Between the trimmed V and J ends, which lost 3 bases and 6 bases, there was a span of 7 bases. The CDR3 loop is CASSWAGEQYF. CDR3 sequence (DNA): TGCGCCAGCAGCTGGGCGGGCGAGCAGTACTTC.

This chain joins TRBV7-9 and TRBJ1-4; TRBD1 is a possible D gene (6 bases). V lost 5 bases and J 0 bases, leaving 13 bases between the germline ends. Germline CDR1 reads SEHNR; CDR2 reads FQNEAQ (reference sequence). CDR3 size: 16 residues. Here the CDR3 DNA reads TGTGCCAGCAGCACTAACAGGGATGCAACTAATGAAAAACTGTTTTTT. It yields the protein CASSTNRDATNEKLFF.

The chain recombines TRBV18 with TRBJ2-1; no firm D call. Germline-derived CDR1 and CDR2 are KGHSH and LQKENI. V lost 0 bases, J lost 8 bases, and 11 bases lay in between. This CDR3 has 14 residues. The CDR3 loop reads CASSPPGPADEQFF. The CDR3 DNA reads as TGTGCCAGCTCACCACCGGGTCCCGCGGATGAGCAGTTCTTC.

The chain couples TRBV6-1 to TRBJ1-6; TRBD1 aligns across 8 bases. The trim removed 3 bases at V and 6 bases at J, leaving 10 bases unmatched. The CDR3 consists of 17 residues. CDR1 is MNHNS, CDR2 SASEGT, per germline. This CDR3 is CASSDPAGTGFNSPLHF. The CDR3 nucleotides read TGTGCCAGCAGTGACCCCGCCGGGACAGGCTTTAATTCACCCCTCCACTTT.

The table lists this clone with a few counts. This chain links TRBV2 with TRBJ1-1; possible D gene TRBD1, 6 bases. The CDR3 loop spans 13 amino acids. In germline, CDR1 is SNHLY, CDR2 FYNNEI. V was shortened by 7 bases and J by 10 bases, with 19 bases between the two germline ends. The CDR3 reads CASTTGGQYVAFF. CDR3 DNA sequence: TGTGCCAGCACCACGGGAGGACAGTATGTAGCTTTCTTT.

This clone showed up just a few times. The gene calls are TRBV29-1 and TRBJ1-2; D perhaps matches TRBD1 (6 bases). The germline V gene encodes CDR1 SQVTM and CDR2 ANQGSEA. This CDR3 contains 14 residues. Trimming shortened V by 2 bases and J by 8 bases, and 18 bases separated the two germline ends. As DNA, the CDR3 is TGCAGCGTTGAAACGTGGCGACAGGAAAGGGGCTACACCTTC. Protein product: CSVETWRQERGYTF.

The chain combines TRBV19 with TRBJ1-1; 7 bases fit TRBD1. The CDR3 totals 14 residues. V trimming: 5 bases; J trimming: 6 bases; junction bases outside the gene matches: 9. Germline V gene data show CDR1 as LNHDA and CDR2 as SQIVND (reference sequence). The CDR3 sequence: CASSATGSLAEAFF. In DNA, the CDR3 is TGTGCCAGTAGTGCGACAGGGTCTCTGGCTGAAGCTTTCTTT.

The chain links TRBV14 to TRBJ1-2; the D gene is possibly TRBD1 (5 bases). The CDR3 contains 14 residues. V was cut by 5 bases and J by 5 bases, with 15 bases left in between. Germline CDR1 and CDR2: SGHDN and FVKESK. The CDR3, as DNA: TGTGCCAGCAGCTTCCGGGGGGGTTGGTATGGCTACACCTTC. As protein: CASSFRGGWYGYTF.

The V gene is TRBV4-3, the J gene TRBJ2-6; D call uncertain. Looked up from germline, CDR1 is LGHNA and CDR2 is YSLEER. The length of the CDR3 is 18 residues. Trimming cost V 1 base and J 4 bases, with 17 bases left between them. The CDR3 spells CASSQGGPEESGANVLTF. CDR3 coding DNA: TGCGCCAGCAGCCAAGGAGGTCCCGAGGAATCCGGGGCCAACGTCCTGACTTTC.

This CDR3 is CAVRDSGDTEAFF. In nucleotides, the CDR3 is TGTGCCGTACGCGACTCAGGGGACACTGAAGCTTTCTTT. This chain joins TRBV19 and TRBJ1-1, with D tentatively TRBD1 (6 bases). Germline V gene data show CDR1 as LNHDA and CDR2 as SQIVND (reference sequence). Trimming stripped 11 bases from V and 3 bases from J, with 16 bases between. This CDR3 contains 13 residues.

The chain is built from TRBV15 and TRBJ1-5; possible D gene TRBD1, 6 bases. The CDR3 has 12 amino acids. Trimming took 9 bases from V and 6 from J, leaving 12 bases between them. Germline CDR1 is LNHNV and CDR2 is YYDKDF (reference sequence). The CDR3 spells CATGGLTQPQHF. The CDR3 coding sequence is TGTGCCACAGGGGGATTAACTCAGCCCCAGCATTTT.

The chain recombines TRBV7-9 with TRBJ2-7, with 7 bases fitting TRBD2. V lost 6 bases and J lost 2; bases outside the gene matches: 10. Germline CDR1 reads SEHNR; CDR2 reads FQNEAQ (reference sequence). This CDR3 comprises 15 residues. In DNA, the CDR3 is TGTGCCAGCAGTGTTTCCCGGGGGGTAACCTACGAGCAGTACTTC. It encodes CASSVSRGVTYEQYF. Full variable domain (remainder filled in from reference TRBV7-9 and TRBJ2-7): DTGVSQNPRHKITKRGQNVTFRCDPISEHNRLYWYRQTLGQGPEFLTYFQNEAQLEKSRLLSDRFSAERPKGSFSTLEIQRTEQGDSAMYLCASSVSRGVTYEQYFGPGTRLTVT.

The J gene is TRBJ2-5, the V gene TRBV9; TRBD2 agrees at 8 bases. V shed 0 bases and J 5 bases; nucleotides not matched to a gene: 3. Germline lookup yields CDR1 SGDLS and CDR2 YYNGEE. The CDR3 totals 14 residues. The CDR3: CASSVGLAPETQYF. The CDR3 DNA follows: TGTGCCAGCAGCGTAGGACTAGCGCCGGAGACCCAGTACTTC. The whole variable domain, remainder taken from reference TRBV9 and TRBJ2-5, is DSGVTQTPKHLITATGQRVTLRCSPRSGDLSVYWYQQSLDQGLQFLIQYYNGEERAKGNILERFSAQQFPDLHSELNLSSLELGDSALYFCASSVGLAPETQYFGPGTRLLVL.

The chain uses TRBV7-3 and TRBJ1-2; D is perhaps TRBD1 (5 bases). V was cut by 5 bases and J by 6 bases, with 25 bases left in between. CDR1 and CDR2 from the germline V gene are SGHTA and FQGTGA. This CDR3 contains 17 residues. This CDR3 reads CASSLNPTGREVHGYTF. The CDR3 DNA reads TGTGCCAGCAGCCTTAACCCCACAGGCAGGGAAGTCCATGGCTACACCTTC.

V gene TRBV6-5 combines with J gene TRBJ2-7, with 8 bases fitting TRBD2. Germline trimming cut 7 bases from V and 5 bases from J; bases unmatched to any gene: 7. The germline CDR1 and CDR2 sequences are MNHEY and SVGAGI. This CDR3 has 13 residues. The CDR3 loop is CASTPGGFNEQYF. In DNA, the CDR3 is TGTGCCAGCACCCCGGGGGGGTTCAACGAGCAGTACTTC.

This chain uses TRBV6-1 with TRBJ2-7; 9 bases match TRBD1. The CDR3 consists of 14 residues. Trimming cost V 7 bases and J 1 base; bases outside gene matches: 5. Per the germline V gene, CDR1 is MNHNS and CDR2 is SASEGT. CDR3 protein: CASTTGQGSYEQYF. The CDR3 bases are TGTGCCAGCACTACGGGACAGGGATCCTACGAGCAGTACTTC.